These 4 T cell receptor beta chains were all obtained from the same sample, sequenced in a study of cytomegalovirus exposure and HLA in healthy donors. Primers included in the PCR were 60 Vbeta and 13 Jbeta primers. Method: immunoSEQ multiplex PCR; TCRdb's copy keeps in-frame clones and lacks some. The data contain 45,000 to 70,000 clones, about 80% of them singletons. Sequencing was carried out using PBMCs. The receptors shown here come from a man aged 50 to 60 in good health and CMV-seronegative.

This rearrangement joins TRBV11-2 to TRBJ2-7; D possibly corresponds to TRBD1 (6 bases). Between the trimmed V and J ends, which lost 1 base and 2 bases, there was a span of 12 bases. The CDR3 is made up of 15 amino acids. Germline assignment: CDR1 SGHAT and CDR2 FQNNGV. The DNA for the CDR3 is TGTGCCAGCAGCTTAGTGCCAGGGGCTCCCTACGAGCAGTACTTC. Protein product: CASSLVPGAPYEQYF.

The gene calls are TRBV5-6 and TRBJ2-2; 7 bases match TRBD2. Germline V CDR1 and CDR2: SGHDT, YYEEEE. The CDR3 is made up of 15 amino acids. Trimming took 4 bases from V and 2 from J; bases not matched to a gene: 5. The CDR3 sequence is CASSRGRGNTGELFF. For the CDR3, the DNA is TGTGCCAGCAGCCGGGGGAGGGGTAACACCGGGGAGCTGTTTTTT.

The V and J genes are TRBV5-1 and TRBJ2-2; 14 bases align to TRBD2. V lost 4 bases, J lost 0 bases, and 8 bases stayed unmatched. Germline CDR1 SGHRS, CDR2 YFSETQ. CDR3 size: 19 residues. The CDR3 spells CASSPRTSGGTSNTGELFF. CDR3 nucleotide sequence: TGCGCCAGCAGCCCCCGGACTAGCGGGGGGACTTCGAACACCGGGGAGCTGTTTTTT.

The chain joins TRBV5-1 to TRBJ2-5; 10 bases align to TRBD1. V gave up 3 bases and J gave up 4 bases; unmatched junction bases: 9. Germline V CDR1 and CDR2: SGHRS, YFSETQ. This CDR3 has 16 amino acids. The CDR3 loop is CASSSGTGDIGETQYF. CDR3 DNA sequence: TGCGCCAGCAGCTCCGGGACAGGGGATATCGGAGAGACCCAGTACTTC.